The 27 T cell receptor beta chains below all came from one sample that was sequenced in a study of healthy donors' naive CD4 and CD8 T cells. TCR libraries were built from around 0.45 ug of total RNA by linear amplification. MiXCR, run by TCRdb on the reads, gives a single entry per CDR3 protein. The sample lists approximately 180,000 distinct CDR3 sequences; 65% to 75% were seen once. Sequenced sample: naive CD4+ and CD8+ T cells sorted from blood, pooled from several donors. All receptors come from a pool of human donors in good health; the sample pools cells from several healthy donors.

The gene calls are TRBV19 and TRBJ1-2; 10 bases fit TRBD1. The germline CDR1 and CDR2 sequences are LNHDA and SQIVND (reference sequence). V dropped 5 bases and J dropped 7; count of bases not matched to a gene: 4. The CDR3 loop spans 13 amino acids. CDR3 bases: TGTGCCAGTAGTCGACAGGGGGCAGGTGGCTACACCTTC. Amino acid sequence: CASSRQGAGGYTF.

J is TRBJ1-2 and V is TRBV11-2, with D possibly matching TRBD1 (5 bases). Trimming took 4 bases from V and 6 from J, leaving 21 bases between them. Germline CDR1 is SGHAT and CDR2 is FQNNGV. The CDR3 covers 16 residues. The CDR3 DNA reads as TGTGCCAGCAGCTACTCGCCTCTGGGGGGGATTCATGGCTACACCTTC. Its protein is CASSYSPLGGIHGYTF.

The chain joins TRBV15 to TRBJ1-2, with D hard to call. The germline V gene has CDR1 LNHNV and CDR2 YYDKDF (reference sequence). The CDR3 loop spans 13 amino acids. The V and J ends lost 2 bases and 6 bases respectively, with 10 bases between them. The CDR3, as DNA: TGTGCCACCAGCAGACAACGGGGAGATGGCTACACCTTC. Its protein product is CATSRQRGDGYTF. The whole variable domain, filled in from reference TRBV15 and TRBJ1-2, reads DAMVIQNPRYQVTQFGKPVTLSCSQTLNHNVMYWYQQKSSQAPKLLFHYYDKDFNNEADTPDNFQSRRPNTSFCFLDIRSPGLGDTAMYLCATSRQRGDGYTFGSGTRLTVV.

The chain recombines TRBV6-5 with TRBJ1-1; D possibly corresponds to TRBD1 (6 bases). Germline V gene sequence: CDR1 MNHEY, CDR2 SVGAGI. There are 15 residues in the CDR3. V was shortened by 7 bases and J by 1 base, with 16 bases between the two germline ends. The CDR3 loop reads CASTRRGQSNTEAFF. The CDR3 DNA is TGTGCCAGCACCCGTCGGGGGCAGTCGAACACTGAAGCTTTCTTT.

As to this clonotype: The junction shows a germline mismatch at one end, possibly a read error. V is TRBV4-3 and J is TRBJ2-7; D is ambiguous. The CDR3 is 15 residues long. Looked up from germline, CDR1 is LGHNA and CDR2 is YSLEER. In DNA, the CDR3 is TGTGCCAGCAGCCAAGACTGGCCTAATAACTACGAGCAGTACTTC. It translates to CASSQDWPNNYEQYF.

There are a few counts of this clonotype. CDR3 sequence reads: CATSMGSYNEQFF. The CDR3 region has the DNA TGTGCCACCAGCATGGGGTCTTACAATGAGCAGTTCTTC. This chain connects TRBV15 to TRBJ2-1; D is ambiguous. Looked up from germline, CDR1 is LNHNV and CDR2 is YYDKDF (reference sequence). The CDR3 extends over 13 amino acids. V gave up 4 bases and J gave up 4 bases, with 8 bases separating them.

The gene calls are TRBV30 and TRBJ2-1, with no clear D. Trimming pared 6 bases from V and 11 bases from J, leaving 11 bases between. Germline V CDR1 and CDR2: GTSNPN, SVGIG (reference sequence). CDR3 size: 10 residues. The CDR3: CACLQEKQFF. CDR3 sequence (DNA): TGTGCCTGCCTTCAGGAAAAGCAGTTCTTC.

DNA of the CDR3: TGTGCCAGCAGCTTATGGGAAGATCAGCCCCAGCATTTT. Encoded protein: CASSLWEDQPQHF. The rearrangement joins TRBV11-1 to TRBJ1-5; D gene unclear. Trimming pared 2 bases from V and 5 bases from J, leaving 7 bases between. Germline CDR1 SGHAT, CDR2 FQDESV (reference sequence). CDR3 length: 13 residues.

CDR3 sequence (DNA): TGTGCCAGCAGTAGACAGACCCATTCGAGCTCCTACAATGAGCAGTTCTTC. This sequence encodes CASSRQTHSSSYNEQFF. The chain is built from TRBV12-3 or TRBV12-4 and TRBJ2-1; TRBD1 might be the D (5 bases). This CDR3 has 17 amino acids. The V gene lost 5 bases and the J gene lost 0 bases, with 17 bases spanning the gap.

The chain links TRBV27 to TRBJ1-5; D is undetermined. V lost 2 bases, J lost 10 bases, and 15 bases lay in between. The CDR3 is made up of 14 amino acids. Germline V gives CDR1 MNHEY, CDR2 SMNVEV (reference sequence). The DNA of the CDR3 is TGTGCCAGCAGTTTACGGGGAGGAGGCCACCCCCAGCATTTT. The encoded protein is CASSLRGGGHPQHF.

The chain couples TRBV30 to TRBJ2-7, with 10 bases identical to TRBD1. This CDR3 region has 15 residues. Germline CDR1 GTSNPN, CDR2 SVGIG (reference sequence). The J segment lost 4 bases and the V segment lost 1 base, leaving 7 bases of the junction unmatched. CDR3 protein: CAWSDVGTGEYEQYF. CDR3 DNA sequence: TGTGCCTGGAGTGACGTAGGGACAGGGGAATACGAGCAGTACTTC.

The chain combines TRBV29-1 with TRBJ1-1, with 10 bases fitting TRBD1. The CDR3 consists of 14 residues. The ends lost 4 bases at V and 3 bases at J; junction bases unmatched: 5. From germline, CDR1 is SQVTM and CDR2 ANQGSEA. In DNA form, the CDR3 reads TGCAGCGTTGGACGGGACAGGGGATACACTGAAGCTTTCTTT. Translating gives CSVGRDRGYTEAFF.

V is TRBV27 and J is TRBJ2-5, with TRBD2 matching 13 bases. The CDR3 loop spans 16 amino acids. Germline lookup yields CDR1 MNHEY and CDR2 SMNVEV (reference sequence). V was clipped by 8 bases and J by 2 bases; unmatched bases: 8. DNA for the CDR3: TGTGCCAGCTCAAGGAGACTAGCGGGAGGACAAGAGACCCAGTACTTC. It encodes CASSRRLAGGQETQYF.

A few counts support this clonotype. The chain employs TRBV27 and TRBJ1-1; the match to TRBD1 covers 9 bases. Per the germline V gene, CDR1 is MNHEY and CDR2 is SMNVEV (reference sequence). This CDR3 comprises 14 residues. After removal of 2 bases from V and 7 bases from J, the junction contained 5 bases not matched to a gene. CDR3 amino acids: CASSLGTGPFEAFF. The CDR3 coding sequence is TGTGCCAGCAGTTTAGGGACAGGGCCCTTTGAAGCTTTCTTT.

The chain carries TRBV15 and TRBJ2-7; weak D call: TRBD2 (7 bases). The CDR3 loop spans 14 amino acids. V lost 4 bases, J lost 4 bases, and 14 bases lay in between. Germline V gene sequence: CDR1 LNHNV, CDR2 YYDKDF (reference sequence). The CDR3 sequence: CATSTGEGGYEQYF. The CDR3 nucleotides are TGTGCCACCAGCACCGGGGAGGGGGGATACGAGCAGTACTTC.

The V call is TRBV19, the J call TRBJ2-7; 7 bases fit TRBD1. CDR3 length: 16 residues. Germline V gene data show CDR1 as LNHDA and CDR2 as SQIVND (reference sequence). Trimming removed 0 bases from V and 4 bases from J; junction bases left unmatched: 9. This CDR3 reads CASSIEVGTVFYEQYF. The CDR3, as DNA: TGTGCCAGTAGTATAGAAGTCGGGACAGTATTTTACGAGCAGTACTTC.

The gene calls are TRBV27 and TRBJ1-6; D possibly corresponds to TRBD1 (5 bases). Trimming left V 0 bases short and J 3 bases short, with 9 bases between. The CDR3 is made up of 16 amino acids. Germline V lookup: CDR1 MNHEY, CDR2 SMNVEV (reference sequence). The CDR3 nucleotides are TGTGCCAGCAGTTTATCAGGGGACCACTATAATTCACCCCTCCACTTT. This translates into CASSLSGDHYNSPLHF.

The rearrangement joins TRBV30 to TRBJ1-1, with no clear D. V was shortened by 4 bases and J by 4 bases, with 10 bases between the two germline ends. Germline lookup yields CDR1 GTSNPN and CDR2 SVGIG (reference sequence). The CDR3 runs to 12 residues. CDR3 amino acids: CAWTTGVTEAFF. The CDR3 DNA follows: TGTGCCTGGACGACGGGTGTCACTGAAGCTTTCTTT.

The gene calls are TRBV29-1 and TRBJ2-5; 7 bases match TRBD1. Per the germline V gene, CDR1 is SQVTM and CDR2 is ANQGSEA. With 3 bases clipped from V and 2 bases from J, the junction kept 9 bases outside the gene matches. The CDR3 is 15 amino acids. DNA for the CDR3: TGCAGCGTTGACCTGGGACAGAAGATGCAAGAGACCCAGTACTTC. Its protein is CSVDLGQKMQETQYF.

This CDR3 reads CSVELGRTAPGGNYGYTF. In DNA, the CDR3 is TGCAGCGTTGAACTCGGGAGAACGGCCCCGGGAGGTAACTATGGCTACACCTTC. The chain carries TRBV29-1 and TRBJ1-2; the D is unclear. Germline V gene lookup returns CDR1 SQVTM and CDR2 ANQGSEA. The CDR3 is 18 residues long. V gave up 2 bases and J gave up 1 base, with 23 bases separating them.

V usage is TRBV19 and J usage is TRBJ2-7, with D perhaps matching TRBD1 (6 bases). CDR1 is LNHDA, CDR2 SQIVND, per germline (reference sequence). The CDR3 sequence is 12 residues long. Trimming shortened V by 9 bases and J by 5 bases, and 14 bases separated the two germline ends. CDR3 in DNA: TGTGCCAGCCTAGGACAGTCCCACGAGCAGTACTTC. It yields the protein CASLGQSHEQYF. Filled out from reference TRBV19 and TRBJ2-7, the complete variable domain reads DGGITQSPKYLFRKEGQNVTLSCEQNLNHDAMYWYRQDPGQGLRLIYYSQIVNDFQKGDIAEGYSVSREKKESFPLTVTSAQKNPTAFYLCASLGQSHEQYFGPGTRLTVT.

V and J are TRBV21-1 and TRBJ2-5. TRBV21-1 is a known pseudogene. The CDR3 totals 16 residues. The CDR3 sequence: CASSKAGAREIETQYF. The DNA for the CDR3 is TGTGCCAGCAGCAAAGCTGGAGCCAGAGAGATAGAGACCCAGTACTTC.

This CDR3 reads CASSLVTDQPQHF. In nucleotides, the CDR3 is TGTGCCAGCAGCTTAGTGACAGATCAGCCCCAGCATTTT. This chain joins TRBV11-2 and TRBJ1-5; maybe TRBD1 (5 bases). Germline V gene lookup returns CDR1 SGHAT and CDR2 FQNNGV. Trimming removed 1 base from V and 5 bases from J, with 6 bases in between. This CDR3 has 13 amino acids.

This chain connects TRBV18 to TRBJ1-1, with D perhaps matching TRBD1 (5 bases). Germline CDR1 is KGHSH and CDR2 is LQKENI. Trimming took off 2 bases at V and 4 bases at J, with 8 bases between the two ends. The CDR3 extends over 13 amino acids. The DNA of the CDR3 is TGTGCCAGCTCACCAAGCCAGGGCACTGAAGCTTTCTTT. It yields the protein CASSPSQGTEAFF. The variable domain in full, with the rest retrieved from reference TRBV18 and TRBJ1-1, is NAGVMQNPRHLVRRRGQEARLRCSPMKGHSHVYWYRQLPEEGLKFMVYLQKENIIDESGMPKERFSAEFPKEGPSILRIQQVVRGDSAAYFCASSPSQGTEAFFGQGTRLTVV.

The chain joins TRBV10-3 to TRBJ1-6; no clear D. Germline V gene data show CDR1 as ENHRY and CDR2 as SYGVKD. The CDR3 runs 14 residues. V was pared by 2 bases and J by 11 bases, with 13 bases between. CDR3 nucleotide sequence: TGTGCCATCAGTGAGCACGCGGAGGCTCCACCCCTCCACTTT. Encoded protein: CAISEHAEAPPLHF.

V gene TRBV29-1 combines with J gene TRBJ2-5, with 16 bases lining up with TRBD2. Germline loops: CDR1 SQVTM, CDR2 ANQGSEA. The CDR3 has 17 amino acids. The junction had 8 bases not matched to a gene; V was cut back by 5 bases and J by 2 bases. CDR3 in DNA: TGCAGCGTTCGTTTTCCGGGACTAGCGGGAGGGCAAGAGACCCAGTACTTC. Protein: CSVRFPGLAGGQETQYF.

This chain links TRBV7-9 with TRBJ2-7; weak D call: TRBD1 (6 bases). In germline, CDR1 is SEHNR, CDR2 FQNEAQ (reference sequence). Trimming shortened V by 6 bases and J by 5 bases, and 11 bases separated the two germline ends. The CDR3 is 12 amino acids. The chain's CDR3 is CASSSGTNEQYF. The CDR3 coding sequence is TGTGCCAGCAGTTCCGGGACAAACGAGCAGTACTTC.